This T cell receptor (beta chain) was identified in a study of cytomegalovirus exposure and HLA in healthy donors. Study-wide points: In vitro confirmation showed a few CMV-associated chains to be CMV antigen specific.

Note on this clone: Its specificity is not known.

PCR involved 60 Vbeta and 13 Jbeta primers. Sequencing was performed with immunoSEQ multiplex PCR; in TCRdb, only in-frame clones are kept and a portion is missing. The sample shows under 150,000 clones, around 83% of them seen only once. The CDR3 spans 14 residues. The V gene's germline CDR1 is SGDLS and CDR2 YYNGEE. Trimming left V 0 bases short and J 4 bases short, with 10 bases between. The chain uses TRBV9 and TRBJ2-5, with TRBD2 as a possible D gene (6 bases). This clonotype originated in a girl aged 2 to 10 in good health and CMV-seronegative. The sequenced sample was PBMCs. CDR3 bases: TGTGCCAGCAGCGTAGCTAGCGTCGGAGAGACCCAGTACTTC. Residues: CASSVASVGETQYF.